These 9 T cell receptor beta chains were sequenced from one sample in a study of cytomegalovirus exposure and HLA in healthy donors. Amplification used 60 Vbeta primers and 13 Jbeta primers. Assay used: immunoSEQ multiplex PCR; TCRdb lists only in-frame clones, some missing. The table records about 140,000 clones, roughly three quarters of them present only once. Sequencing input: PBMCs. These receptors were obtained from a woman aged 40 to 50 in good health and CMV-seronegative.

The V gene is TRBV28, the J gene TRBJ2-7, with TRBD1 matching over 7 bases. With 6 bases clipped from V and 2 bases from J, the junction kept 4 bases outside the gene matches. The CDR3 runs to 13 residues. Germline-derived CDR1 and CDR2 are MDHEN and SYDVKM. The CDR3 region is CASSSGQTYEQYF. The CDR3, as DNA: TGTGCCAGCAGCTCGGGACAGACCTACGAGCAGTACTTC.

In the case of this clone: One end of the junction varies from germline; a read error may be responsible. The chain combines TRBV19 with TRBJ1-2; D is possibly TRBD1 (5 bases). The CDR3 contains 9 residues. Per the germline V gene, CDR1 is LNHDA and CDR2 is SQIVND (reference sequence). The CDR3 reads CASSRGRSF. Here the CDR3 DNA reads TGTGCCAGTAGTAGGGGCAGGAGCTTC.

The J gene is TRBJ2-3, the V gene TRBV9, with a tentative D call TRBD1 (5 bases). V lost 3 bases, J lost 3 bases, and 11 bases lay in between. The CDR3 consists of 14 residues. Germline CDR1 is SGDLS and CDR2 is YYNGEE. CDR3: CASSARRQTDTQYF. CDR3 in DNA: TGTGCCAGCAGCGCCCGGCGACAGACAGATACGCAGTATTTT.

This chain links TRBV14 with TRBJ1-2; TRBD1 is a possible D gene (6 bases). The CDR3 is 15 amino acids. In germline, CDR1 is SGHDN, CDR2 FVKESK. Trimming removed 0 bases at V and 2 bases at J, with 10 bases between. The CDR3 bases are TGTGCCAGCAGCCAAGATCCAAGGGGGAACTATGGCTACACCTTC. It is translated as CASSQDPRGNYGYTF.

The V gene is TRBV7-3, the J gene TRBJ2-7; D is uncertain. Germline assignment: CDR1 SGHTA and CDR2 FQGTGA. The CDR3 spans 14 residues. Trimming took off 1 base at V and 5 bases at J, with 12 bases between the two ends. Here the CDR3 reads CASSLIPGLDEQYF. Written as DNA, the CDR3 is TGTGCCAGCAGCTTAATCCCCGGGTTGGACGAGCAGTACTTC.

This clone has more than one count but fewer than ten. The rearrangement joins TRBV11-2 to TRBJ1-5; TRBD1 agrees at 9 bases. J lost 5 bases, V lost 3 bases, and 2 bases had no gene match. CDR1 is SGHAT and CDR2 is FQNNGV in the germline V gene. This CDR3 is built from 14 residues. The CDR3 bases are TGTGCCAGCAGCTTCGACAGGGGGGATCAGCCCCAGCATTTT. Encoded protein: CASSFDRGDQPQHF.

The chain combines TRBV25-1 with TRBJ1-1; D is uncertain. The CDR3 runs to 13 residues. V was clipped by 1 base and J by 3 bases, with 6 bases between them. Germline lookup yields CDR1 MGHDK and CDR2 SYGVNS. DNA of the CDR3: TGTGCCAGCAGTGAATTTGAGCACACTGAAGCTTTCTTT. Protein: CASSEFEHTEAFF.

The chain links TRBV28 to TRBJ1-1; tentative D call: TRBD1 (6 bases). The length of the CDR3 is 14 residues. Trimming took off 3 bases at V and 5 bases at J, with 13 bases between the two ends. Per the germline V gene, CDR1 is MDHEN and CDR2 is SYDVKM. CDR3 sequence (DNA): TGTGCCAGCAGTTTCGTCAGGGGTCGAACTGAAGCTTTCTTT. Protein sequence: CASSFVRGRTEAFF.

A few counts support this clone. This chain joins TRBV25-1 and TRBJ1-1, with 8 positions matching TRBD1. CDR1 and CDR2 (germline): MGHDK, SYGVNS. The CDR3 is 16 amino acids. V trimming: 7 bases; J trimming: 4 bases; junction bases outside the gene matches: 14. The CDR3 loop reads CASIPPGSTGGTEAFF. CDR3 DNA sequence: TGTGCCAGCATCCCTCCGGGGTCCACAGGGGGCACTGAAGCTTTCTTT.